The 23 T cell receptor beta chains presented below share a single source sample, sequenced in a study of blood T cell repertoires in COVID-19. Measured with immunoSEQ multiplex PCR; TCRdb has only the in-frame clones, and not every one. This sample carries 300,000 to 400,000 clones, roughly 90% of them seen once, and the ten largest clones take 3% to 5%. Sequencing was performed on PBMCs or T cells enriched from blood (not recorded which). The receptors were gathered from a woman under 40 who had been exposed to COVID-19.

The gene calls are TRBV5-1 and TRBJ1-1; D ambiguous. Trimming left V 2 bases short and J 3 bases short, with 11 bases between. Germline V CDR1 and CDR2: SGHRS, YFSETQ. The CDR3 runs 14 residues. This CDR3 is CASSFQGRYTEAFF. CDR3 coding DNA: TGCGCCAGCAGCTTCCAAGGGAGGTACACTGAAGCTTTCTTT.

V gene TRBV29-1 combines with J gene TRBJ2-2, with a possible D match to TRBD2 (5 bases). The CDR3 is 11 residues long. Trimming cost V 8 bases and J 4 bases, with 8 bases left between them. CDR1 and CDR2 from the germline V gene are SQVTM and ANQGSEA. The CDR3 loop reads CSYRGTGELFF. The CDR3 DNA follows: TGCAGCTACCGGGGCACCGGGGAGCTGTTTTTT.

CDR3 protein: CASSLLEGLTLPTTEAFF. CDR3 bases: TGTGCCAGCAGCCTTCTGGAGGGACTGACTTTACCCACCACTGAAGCTTTCTTT. J is TRBJ1-1 and V is TRBV7-9, with a possible D match to TRBD1 (5 bases). The germline gives CDR1 SEHNR, CDR2 FQNEAQ (reference sequence). The V and J ends lost 5 bases and 4 bases respectively, with 26 bases between them. This CDR3 spans 18 amino acids.

V and J are TRBV29-1 and TRBJ1-2, with 8 bases that match TRBD1. V lost 4 bases and J lost 4; bases outside the gene matches: 8. The CDR3 covers 14 residues. The germline CDR1 and CDR2 sequences are SQVTM and ANQGSEA. The CDR3 spells CSVVDRVDGYGYTF. The CDR3 DNA sequence: TGCAGCGTTGTGGACAGGGTGGATGGCTATGGCTACACCTTC.

The V gene is TRBV9, the J gene TRBJ2-7; 10 bases are shared with TRBD1. The CDR3 extends over 16 amino acids. Trimming at V came to 0 bases and at J to 2 bases, leaving 5 bases not matched to a gene. CDR1 is SGDLS, CDR2 YYNGEE, per germline. The CDR3 here is CASSVGGGQGAYEQYF. CDR3 in DNA: TGTGCCAGCAGCGTAGGAGGCGGACAGGGGGCCTACGAGCAGTACTTC.

This clone showed up just once. As DNA, the CDR3 is TGTGCCAGCAAAGGAGACCCCAGGGGAGACACTGAAGCTTTCTTT. Translating gives CASKGDPRGDTEAFF. This sequence joins TRBV6-4 and TRBJ1-1, with TRBD1 as a possible D gene (6 bases). Germline CDR1 and CDR2: MRHNA and SNTAGT. There are 15 residues in the CDR3. The V and J ends lost 7 bases and 3 bases respectively, with 18 bases between them.

The gene calls are TRBV7-8 and TRBJ2-3; 10 bases agree with TRBD2. In germline, CDR1 is SGHVS, CDR2 FQNEAQ. The CDR3 totals 16 residues. Losses at the gene ends were 5 bases for V and 2 bases for J; bases not matched to a gene: 7. For the CDR3, the DNA is TGTGCCAGCAGCCCTCGGACTAGCGGTTACACAGATACGCAGTATTTT. Protein sequence: CASSPRTSGYTDTQYF. Drawing the rest from reference TRBV7-8 and TRBJ2-3, the complete variable domain is GAGVSQSPRYKVAKRGQDVALRCDPISGHVSLFWYQQALGQGPEFLTYFQNEAQLDKSGLPSDRFFAERPEGSVSTLKIQRTQQEDSAVYLCASSPRTSGYTDTQYFGPGTRLTVL.

The V gene is TRBV11-2, the J gene TRBJ2-3; TRBD2 matches at 8 bases. The V gene end was trimmed by 5 bases and the J gene end by 8 bases; junction bases not matched to a gene: 15. This CDR3 is 16 amino acids long. Per the germline V gene, CDR1 is SGHAT and CDR2 is FQNNGV. The CDR3 DNA is TGTGCCAGCAGCCTCAATGAGGCTAGCGGGCCGGGTACGCAGTATTTT. Amino acids: CASSLNEASGPGTQYF.

The V call is TRBV19, the J call TRBJ1-6, with TRBD1 as a possible D gene (5 bases). V was clipped by 1 base and J by 2 bases, with 9 bases between them. Germline-derived CDR1 and CDR2 are LNHDA and SQIVND (reference sequence). The CDR3 has 16 residues. The CDR3 region has the DNA TGTGCCAGTAGTATAGTCGGGGGAGCCTATAATTCACCCCTCCACTTT. It specifies CASSIVGGAYNSPLHF.

This chain's CDR3 is CASSIAQTGGSQPQHF. CDR3 DNA: TGTGCCAGCAGCATCGCACAGACAGGGGGCTCTCAGCCCCAGCATTTT. This rearrangement joins TRBV7-8 to TRBJ1-5; 10 bases are shared with TRBD1. Germline CDR1 reads SGHVS; CDR2 reads FQNEAQ. The ends lost 5 bases at V and 6 bases at J; junction bases unmatched: 10. The CDR3 spans 16 residues. The full variable domain, rest sourced from reference TRBV7-8 and TRBJ1-5, is GAGVSQSPRYKVAKRGQDVALRCDPISGHVSLFWYQQALGQGPEFLTYFQNEAQLDKSGLPSDRFFAERPEGSVSTLKIQRTQQEDSAVYLCASSIAQTGGSQPQHFGDGTRLSIL.

This sequence joins TRBV27 and TRBJ1-1; TRBD1 aligns across 8 bases. After removal of 1 base from V and 5 bases from J, the junction contained 9 bases not matched to a gene. The V gene's germline CDR1 is MNHEY and CDR2 SMNVEV (reference sequence). This CDR3 contains 16 residues. CDR3 loop: CASSLFQGARGTEAFF. CDR3 bases: TGTGCCAGCAGTTTATTTCAGGGGGCAAGGGGAACTGAAGCTTTCTTT.

CDR3 DNA sequence: TGTGCCAGCAGCAAGAGGAGGGTATCCTACAATGAGCAGTTCTTC. Translating gives CASSKRRVSYNEQFF. The V call is TRBV28, the J call TRBJ2-1, with D possibly being TRBD2 (6 bases). Germline lookup yields CDR1 MDHEN and CDR2 SYDVKM. The CDR3 covers 15 residues. The V end was cut by 6 bases, the J end by 1 base, with 13 bases between.

This clone occurred a few times. The V gene is TRBV7-2, the J gene TRBJ2-1; unclear D gene. The V end lost 3 bases, the J end lost 0 bases, and 9 bases lay between the germline ends. Germline CDR1 SGHTA, CDR2 FQGNSA. The CDR3 contains 15 residues. The CDR3 DNA reads TGTGCCAGCAGCTTTTTGGCTAGCTCCTACAATGAGCAGTTCTTC. This codes for CASSFLASSYNEQFF.

This chain connects TRBV7-9 to TRBJ1-2; D is possibly TRBD1 (6 bases). The CDR3 sequence is 14 residues long. V lost 4 bases, J lost 3 bases, and 12 bases lay in between. Germline assignment: CDR1 SEHNR and CDR2 FQNEAQ (reference sequence). The CDR3 coding sequence is TGTGCCAGCAGCTATCCCCAGGGGTACTATGGCTACACCTTC. Its protein is CASSYPQGYYGYTF.

The genes are TRBV2 and TRBJ2-7; D possibly corresponds to TRBD2 (5 bases). Germline CDR1 and CDR2: SNHLY and FYNNEI. This CDR3 comprises 13 residues. The V and J ends lost 4 bases and 7 bases respectively, with 14 bases between them. CDR3 loop: CASSVEGPSEQYF. Here the CDR3 DNA reads TGTGCCAGCAGTGTCGAGGGCCCTAGTGAGCAGTACTTC.

The chain couples TRBV21-1 to TRBJ1-5. TRBV21-1 has pseudogene status. The CDR3 length is 12 residues. The CDR3 region is CASSTIRQPQHF. CDR3 in DNA: TGTGCCAGCAGCACGATCCGGCAGCCCCAGCATTTT.

This clone was recorded a few times. The J gene is TRBJ1-5, the V gene TRBV5-5; no definite D call. CDR1 is SGHKS and CDR2 is YYEKEE in the germline V gene (reference sequence). Trimming stripped 0 bases from V and 7 bases from J, with 8 bases between. The CDR3 runs 13 residues. The CDR3 here is CASSLVVRQPQHF. The DNA for the CDR3 is TGTGCCAGCAGCTTGGTAGTTCGACAGCCCCAGCATTTT.

The CDR3 DNA sequence: TGTGCCAGTAGTATAGGTACGGGAATAAATTCACCCCTCCACTTT. This gives the protein CASSIGTGINSPLHF. V is TRBV19 and J is TRBJ1-6; D gene unclear. V lost 1 base to trimming and J lost 7 bases, with 11 bases between them. Germline V gene data show CDR1 as LNHDA and CDR2 as SQIVND (reference sequence). The CDR3 consists of 15 residues.

This clone was seen a single time. The chain couples TRBV4-2 to TRBJ2-1, with D possibly TRBD1 on 5 matching bases. The CDR3 is made up of 16 amino acids. Between the trimmed V and J ends, which lost 2 bases and 2 bases, there was a span of 13 bases. In germline, CDR1 is LGHNA, CDR2 YNFKEQ. The CDR3 here is CASSQMTAITYNEQFF. CDR3 sequence (DNA): TGTGCCAGCAGCCAAATGACAGCGATCACCTACAATGAGCAGTTCTTC.

The chain employs TRBV5-5 and TRBJ2-7; the D gene is possibly TRBD2 (6 bases). Germline CDR1 and CDR2: SGHKS and YYEKEE (reference sequence). The V end was cut by 4 bases, the J end by 0 bases, with 14 bases between. This CDR3 comprises 15 residues. CDR3 in DNA: TGTGCCAGCAGCGGGAGGACGGGGAGCTCCTACGAGCAGTACTTC. Translating gives CASSGRTGSSYEQYF.

The CDR3 sequence: CASSEPSGLAYEQYF. The CDR3 region has the DNA TGTGCCAGCAGTGAACCTAGCGGGTTAGCCTACGAGCAGTACTTC. V usage is TRBV6-1 and J usage is TRBJ2-7, with TRBD2 matching over 8 bases. This CDR3 spans 15 amino acids. CDR1 and CDR2 from the germline V gene are MNHNS and SASEGT. Germline trimming cut 2 bases from V and 2 bases from J; bases unmatched to any gene: 5.

This clone has more than one count but fewer than ten. The genes are TRBV5-5 and TRBJ1-2; 7 bases map to TRBD1. The germline V gene encodes CDR1 SGHKS and CDR2 YYEKEE (reference sequence). CDR3 length: 13 residues. Trimming removed 5 bases from V and 6 bases from J; junction bases left unmatched: 7. The CDR3 is CASRLQGSDGYTF. CDR3 coding DNA: TGTGCCAGCAGACTACAGGGGAGCGATGGCTACACCTTC.

The J gene is TRBJ1-2, the V gene TRBV5-4; 9 bases align to TRBD1. CDR3 length: 16 residues. Germline trimming cut 0 bases from V and 0 bases from J; bases unmatched to any gene: 3. CDR1 and CDR2 (germline): SGHNT, YYREEE (reference sequence). CDR3 region: CASSLVRTGANYGYTF. The CDR3 DNA is TGTGCCAGCAGCTTGGTTCGGACAGGGGCTAACTATGGCTACACCTTC.